The rows below give T cell receptor beta chains drawn from one sample of a study of circulating and synovial CD4+ cells in juvenile arthritis. Repertoires were generated with immunoSEQ multiplex PCR, while TCRdb's copy carries only in-frame clones and drops some. The data show about 32,000 clones, 90% to 95% seen once. The sequenced sample consisted of CD4+ T cells from blood. These receptors originate from a human donor with juvenile idiopathic arthritis. Each CDR3 is given with its conserved first and last residue. D genes are given only for firm matches. Some rows have no size entry. The others give once, few or many, or a class for an expanded clone.

>.|TRBJ2-7|TRBV10-3|.
TGTGCCATCAGTGCGAGGATATCCTACGAGCAGTACTTC
CAISARISYEQYF
>.|TRBJ1-5|TRBV5-6|.
TGTGCCAGCAGCCTTTGGGGGGTAGCCCGCAATCAGCCCCAGCATTTT
CASSLWGVARNQPQHF
>.|TRBJ2-7|TRBV10-3|.
TGTGCCACCGGGAAGGCGAGGTCCTACGAGCAGTACTTC
CATGKARSYEQYF
>.|TRBJ2-2|TRBV5-4|.
TGTGCCAGCACCCGAAACAGGGGAGGCGTCGGGGAGCTGTTTTTT
CASTRNRGGVGELFF
>.|TRBJ2-4|TRBV19|.
TGTGCCAGTAGTAGGGCAGGGGTAAGCGTGAACATTCAGTACTTC
CASSRAGVSVNIQYF
>.|TRBJ1-3|TRBV5-6|once
TGTGCCAGCAGCTTGGTGGGAGCTCACTCTGGAAACACCATATATTTT
CASSLVGAHSGNTIYF
>TRBD1|TRBJ1-5|TRBV9|.
TGTGCCAGCAGCGGTGGGACAGGGGGCTTTCGGCAGCCCCAGCATTTT
CASSGGTGGFRQPQHF
>TRBD1|TRBJ2-5|TRBV9|few
TGTGCCAGCAGCTCCCGACAGGGGTTCGACGAGACCCAGTACTTC
CASSSRQGFDETQYF
>.|TRBJ2-7|TRBV6-5|.
TGTGCCAGCAGTTACGCCTTTGGCGGCGAGCAGTACTTC
CASSYAFGGEQYF
>.|TRBJ2-5|TRBV19|.
TGTGCCAGTAGTGAGGGTAAAGAGACCCAGTACTTC
CASSEGKETQYF
>.|TRBJ1-1|TRBV6-1|.
TGTGCCAGCGCCTATGTGACATTGATGAACACTGAAGCTTTCTTT
CASAYVTLMNTEAFF
>.|TRBJ2-3|TRBV2|.
TGTGCCAGCACCCCACTAGATACGCAGTATTTT
CASTPLDTQYF
>.|TRBJ1-5|TRBV5-8|.
TGTGCCAGCACCAGGCGGGGGTCGTATCAGCCCCAGCATTTT
CASTRRGSYQPQHF
>TRBD1|TRBJ2-5|TRBV5-1|.
TGCGCCAGCAGCTTGGGGACAGGGGGCCAGGAGACCCAGTACTTC
CASSLGTGGQETQYF
>TRBD2|TRBJ2-1|TRBV9|.
TGTGCCAGCAGCGTAGAGGTAGCGGGGGGGGTACCGAGCTCCTACAATGAGCAGTTCTTC
CASSVEVAGGVPSSYNEQFF
>.|TRBJ2-4|TRBV18|.
TGTGCCAGCTCCCCCAAGGGGCAGGCGCTAGCCAAAAACATTCAGTACTTC
CASSPKGQALAKNIQYF
>TRBD1|TRBJ2-7|TRBV5-4|.
TGTGCCAGCAGTTCGACAGGGGGCAACTACGAGCAGTACTTC
CASSSTGGNYEQYF